The entry that follows covers one TCR beta chain sequence. Each CDR3 protein is one row after TCRdb ran MiXCR on the 5' RACE reads. Found here are under 400,000 distinct CDR3 sequences, around 13% of them singletons; the top ten hold 3% to 4%. This sample is part of a study of T cells after yellow fever vaccination. This CDR3 comprises 16 residues. Trimming took 6 bases from V and 2 from J, leaving 18 bases between them. Germline lookup yields CDR1 WNHNN and CDR2 SYGVQD (reference sequence). The specimen comprised CD4+ T cells sorted from PBMCs, sampled 15 days after the yellow fever booster vaccination. The receptor was isolated from a young man who received the YFV17D yellow fever vaccine. The chain links TRBV10-1 to TRBJ2-3; no clear D gene. CDR3 nucleotide sequence: TGCGCCAGCAGCAAAACCGGGTCCGAAGACACAGATACGCAGTATTTT. Protein product: CASSKTGSEDTDTQYF.